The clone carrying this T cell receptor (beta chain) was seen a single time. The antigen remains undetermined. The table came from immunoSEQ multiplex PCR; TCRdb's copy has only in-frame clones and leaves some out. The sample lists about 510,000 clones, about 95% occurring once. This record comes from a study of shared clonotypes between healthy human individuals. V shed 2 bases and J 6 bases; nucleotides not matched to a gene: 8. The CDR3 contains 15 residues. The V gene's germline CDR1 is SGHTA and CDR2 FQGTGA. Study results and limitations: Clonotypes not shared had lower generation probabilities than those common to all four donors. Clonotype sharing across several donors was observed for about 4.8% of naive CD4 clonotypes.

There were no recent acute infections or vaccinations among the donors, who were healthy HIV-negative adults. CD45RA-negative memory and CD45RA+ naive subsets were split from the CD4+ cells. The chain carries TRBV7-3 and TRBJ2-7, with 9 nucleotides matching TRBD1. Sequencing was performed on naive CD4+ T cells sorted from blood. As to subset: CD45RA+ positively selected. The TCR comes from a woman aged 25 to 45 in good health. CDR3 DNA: TGTGCCAGCAGCTTAGAGAAACAGGGGGCCGGCGAGCAGTACTTC. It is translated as CASSLEKQGAGEQYF.